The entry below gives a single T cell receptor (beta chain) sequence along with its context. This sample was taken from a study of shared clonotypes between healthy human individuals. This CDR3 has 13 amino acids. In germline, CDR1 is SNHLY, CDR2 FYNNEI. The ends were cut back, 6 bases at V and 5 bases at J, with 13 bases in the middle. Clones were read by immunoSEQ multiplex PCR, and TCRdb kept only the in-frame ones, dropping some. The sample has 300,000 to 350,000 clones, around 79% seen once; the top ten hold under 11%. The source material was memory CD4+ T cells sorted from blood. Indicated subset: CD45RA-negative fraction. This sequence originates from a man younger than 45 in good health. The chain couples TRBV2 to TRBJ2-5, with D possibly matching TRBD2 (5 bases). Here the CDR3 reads CASSVLGVETQYF. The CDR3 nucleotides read TGTGCCAGCAGCGTTCTCGGGGTGGAGACCCAGTACTTC.